These T cell receptor beta chains were read from a single sample in a study of T cells after yellow fever vaccination. TCRdb itself ran the 5' RACE reads through MiXCR, one entry per CDR3 protein. Of about 110,000 distinct CDR3 sequences in the sample, 8.4% were seen once. The sequencing used CD8+ T cells sorted from PBMCs, collected 45 days after the yellow fever booster vaccination. These TCRs come from a man in his thirties or forties who received the YFV17D yellow fever vaccine. CDR3s include the opening cysteine and the closing phenylalanine or tryptophan. A D gene is named only where the DNA matches it firmly. Only part of the rows carry a size: once, few, many, or a class if the clone is expanded.

cdr3_nt cdr3_aa j_call d_call v_call clone_size
TGCGCCAGCAGCTTGGAACTAGCGGGAATCACAGATACGCAGTATTTT CASSLELAGITDTQYF TRBJ2-3 TRBD2 TRBV5-1 many
TGCAGTGCTAGCCTCCGAAACATTCAGTACTTC CSASLRNIQYF TRBJ2-4 - TRBV20-1 many
TGTGCCAGCAGCGTGGGTCCGGATTGGAGGGAGGGAGTCAATGAGCAGTTCTTC CASSVGPDWREGVNEQFF TRBJ2-1 TRBD2 TRBV9 -
TGCGCCAGCAGCCAAGCGGACAGCAGCTCCTACGAGCAGTACTTC CASSQADSSSYEQYF TRBJ2-7 - TRBV4-1 many
TGTGCCAGCAGCTTCAATCCGGGGGGAGGTGCCGGGGAGCTGTTTTTT CASSFNPGGGAGELFF TRBJ2-2 TRBD2 TRBV11-1 many
TGCAGTGCTATCCGGGACAACCCCTACGAGCAGTACTTC CSAIRDNPYEQYF TRBJ2-7 - TRBV20-1 few
TGTGCCAGCAGTCCCTCTCTCAATGAGCAGTTCTTC CASSPSLNEQFF TRBJ2-1 - TRBV28 many
TGTGCCAGCAGCCAGAGGGGAACAAAACAAGAGACCCAGTACTTC CASSQRGTKQETQYF TRBJ2-5 - TRBV7-8 many
TGTGCCAGCAGCATGACTAGCGGGGCGTCCAATGAGCAGTTCTTC CASSMTSGASNEQFF TRBJ2-1 TRBD2 TRBV7-9 -
TGTGCCAGCAGCTTAGCAGGGTTCGAGCAGTACTTC CASSLAGFEQYF TRBJ2-7 - TRBV11-2 few
TGTGCCAGCAGTGTCGGGACAGGGAGCTCCTACGAGCAGTACTTC CASSVGTGSSYEQYF TRBJ2-7 TRBD1 TRBV25-1 many
TGTGCCAGCAGTGGGGGACTAGCGGGAGGGCGTCTCGGTGAGCAGTTCTTC CASSGGLAGGRLGEQFF TRBJ2-1 TRBD2 TRBV6-1 many
TGTGCCAGCCTTGGGACTCTAAGCTCCTACAATGAGCAGTTCTTC CASLGTLSSYNEQFF TRBJ2-1 - TRBV7-9 many
TGTGCCAGCAGCCAAGATTTACGGGAGCTAAACACCGGGGAGCTGTTTTTT CASSQDLRELNTGELFF TRBJ2-2 - TRBV3-1 many
TGTGCCAGCAGCTTAGGTTGGAGTGAAAAACTGTTTTTT CASSLGWSEKLFF TRBJ1-4 - TRBV7-9 -
TGTGCCAGCAGCCCGGGACAGGGCACCTACGAGCAGTACTTC CASSPGQGTYEQYF TRBJ2-7 TRBD1 TRBV11-2 many
TGTGCCAGCAGCTCACACCCGATCTCTGGAAACACCATATATTTT CASSSHPISGNTIYF TRBJ1-3 - TRBV5-5 many
TGTGCCAGCAGCTTAGCGGGACCCGATACGCAGTATTTT CASSLAGPDTQYF TRBJ2-3 - TRBV11-2 many
TGTGCCAGCAGTCCAGGGACAAGGAACACTGAAGCTTTCTTT CASSPGTRNTEAFF TRBJ1-1 - TRBV6-8 many
TGTGCCAGCAGCCCGGGACTAGCGGGACCTCGTGGGCAGTACTTC CASSPGLAGPRGQYF TRBJ2-7 TRBD2 TRBV27 many
TGTGCCACGCGTCCAGCGGGAGTTACAGAGACCCAGTACTTC CATRPAGVTETQYF TRBJ2-5 TRBD2 TRBV28 many
TGTGCCAGCAGCTACATAGCGGGAGGCAATGAGCAGTTCTTC CASSYIAGGNEQFF TRBJ2-1 TRBD2 TRBV7-2 many
TGCAGTGACACCAGGGCGGGAGAGTCCTACAATGAGCAGTTCTTC CSDTRAGESYNEQFF TRBJ2-1 TRBD2 TRBV20-1 -